This TCR beta chain was obtained from a study of blood T cell repertoires in COVID-19. Assignment of participants to cohorts was predicated upon participant-reported clinical history. Recovered Cohort 3 donors showed two negative PCRs, clearance, or symptom resolution. Source study methods: Amplifying reference gene primers gave estimates of nucleated cell counts. Data came from immunoSEQ multiplex PCR; TCRdb stores just in-frame clones and leaves some out. V and J calls and clone size are those listed in that table; D and trimming were worked out from the DNA. The table has roughly 150,000 clones, around four fifths seen once; the top ten hold 6.2%. The V end lost 2 bases, the J end lost 7 bases, and 20 bases lay between the germline ends. CDR1 SQVTM and CDR2 ANQGSEA come from the germline V gene. CDR3 length: 16 amino acids.

The sequence was obtained from a woman aged 35 to 49 who had recovered from COVID-19. Sequenced sample: PBMCs or T cells enriched from blood (not recorded which). The chain employs TRBV29-1 and TRBJ2-2, with D possibly being TRBD1 (6 bases). The CDR3 protein is CSVESRDTVQGGELFF. DNA of the CDR3: TGCAGCGTTGAAAGCCGGGACACGGTCCAGGGCGGGGAGCTGTTTTTT.